This T cell receptor (beta chain) was sequenced in a study of T cell clonotyping in hematopoietic cell transplantation. Measured with immunoSEQ multiplex PCR; TCRdb has only the in-frame clones, and not every one. The profile shows thousands of clones, about 80% of them singletons. Regarding this clone: The identical CDR3 is also encoded by other nucleotide sequences in the sample.

Germline V gene data show CDR1 as GTSNPN and CDR2 as SVGIG (reference sequence). The CDR3 consists of 11 residues. Trimming stripped 0 bases from V and 6 bases from J, with 5 bases between. The origin of this receptor is a male patient in his fifties who had an allogeneic stem cell transplant from an unrelated donor, so the T cells may come from the graft donor. Some clones in this sample may be carry-over from other donors' samples. The sample was peripheral blood mononuclear cells, taken 100 days after allogeneic stem cell transplant. V gene TRBV30 combines with J gene TRBJ1-1; D is undetermined. Written as DNA, the CDR3 is TGTGCCTGGAGTGTATTATCTGAAGCTTTCTTT. Its translation is CAWSVLSEAFF.